The rows below give T cell receptor beta chains drawn from one sample of a study of Ad26.COV2.S vaccination and SARS-CoV-2 variants. Method: immunoSEQ multiplex PCR; TCRdb's copy keeps in-frame clones and lacks some. The sample lists 300,000 to 400,000 clones; 92% were seen once. Sequences were derived from peripheral blood, sampled after recovery from COVID-19. All receptors derive from a human donor who had recovered from COVID-19. The CDR3 runs from the conserved cysteine through the conserved F or W. Some rows mark clone size as missing; the rest say once, few, many or name a class of expanded clone.

CDR3 length: 14
clone size: NA
V gene: TRBV9
CDR3 protein: CASSVGRTNTEAFF

CDR3 length: 16
clone size: NA
V gene: TRBV7-2
CDR3 protein: CASSLRGGRGVGEQFF

CDR3 length: 14
clone size: once
V gene: TRBV2
CDR3 protein: CASRDRGKNSPLHF

CDR3 length: 16
clone size: NA
V gene: TRBV3-1/TRBV3-2
CDR3 protein: CASSQLAGGPTDTQYF

CDR3 length: 12
clone size: NA
V gene: TRBV11-2
CDR3 protein: CASSREGDGYTF

CDR3 length: 14
clone size: NA
V gene: TRBV6-6
CDR3 protein: CASGQVSGANVLTF

CDR3 length: 14
clone size: NA
V gene: TRBV9
CDR3 protein: CASSAGMSIGELFF

CDR3 length: 13
clone size: NA
V gene: TRBV6-5
CDR3 protein: CASSQGPYYEQYF

CDR3 length: 12
clone size: NA
V gene: TRBV3-1/TRBV3-2
CDR3 protein: CASSQERYEQYF

CDR3 length: 13
clone size: NA
V gene: TRBV19
CDR3 protein: CASSTRRDAEAFF

CDR3 length: 15
clone size: NA
V gene: TRBV6-5
CDR3 protein: CASRYRGAANEKLFF

CDR3 length: 18
clone size: NA
V gene: TRBV19
CDR3 protein: CASSMRPSGGTNTGELFF

CDR3 length: 14
clone size: NA
V gene: TRBV27
CDR3 protein: CASSTARGVETQYF

CDR3 length: 12
clone size: NA
V gene: TRBV7-8
CDR3 protein: CASSRENYGYTF

CDR3 length: 15
clone size: NA
V gene: TRBV9
CDR3 protein: CASSVGQFSGYGYTF

CDR3 length: 15
clone size: once
V gene: TRBV5-1
CDR3 protein: CASSYPGTGNTEAFF

CDR3 length: 18
clone size: NA
V gene: TRBV4-1
CDR3 protein: CASSQYKGQGLSNQPQHF

CDR3 length: 11
clone size: NA
V gene: TRBV6-5
CDR3 protein: CASSHGVEAFF

CDR3 length: 18
clone size: NA
V gene: TRBV7-9
CDR3 protein: CASSLATGDSWYQETQYF

CDR3 length: 14
clone size: NA
V gene: TRBV6-4
CDR3 protein: CASSATGENTEAFF

CDR3 length: 13
clone size: once
V gene: TRBV7-9
CDR3 protein: CASSPGTAYGYTF

CDR3 length: 15
clone size: NA
V gene: TRBV5-6
CDR3 protein: CASSFRASYYNEQFF

CDR3 length: 15
clone size: NA
V gene: TRBV25-1
CDR3 protein: CASSEGGRGNTEAFF

CDR3 length: 12
clone size: NA
V gene: TRBV5-6
CDR3 protein: CASSLGGNTIYF

CDR3 length: 16
clone size: NA
V gene: TRBV7-6
CDR3 protein: CASSFPTGIIPGELFF

CDR3 length: 16
clone size: NA
V gene: TRBV7-9
CDR3 protein: CASSGAGTNHLYEQYF

CDR3 length: 15
clone size: once
V gene: TRBV27
CDR3 protein: CASTPTPGNNYGYTF

CDR3 length: 14
clone size: NA
V gene: TRBV9
CDR3 protein: CASSKTGLYNEQFF

CDR3 length: 16
clone size: NA
V gene: TRBV19
CDR3 protein: CASSMSAGGSNQPQHF

CDR3 length: 14
clone size: once
V gene: TRBV19
CDR3 protein: CASSRDHMNTEAFF

CDR3 length: 14
clone size: NA
V gene: TRBV2
CDR3 protein: CASRAGARVFGYTF

CDR3 length: 15
clone size: NA
V gene: TRBV7-8
CDR3 protein: CASSPRQGPNYEQYF

CDR3 length: 16
clone size: NA
V gene: TRBV27
CDR3 protein: CASSPPRQGKPYEQYF

CDR3 length: 14
clone size: NA
V gene: TRBV7-9
CDR3 protein: CASSGTGENQPQHF

CDR3 length: 13
clone size: NA
V gene: TRBV6-6
CDR3 protein: CASSRGSGNTIYF

CDR3 length: 14
clone size: once
V gene: TRBV11-2
CDR3 protein: CASSLGGLGEKLFF

CDR3 length: 13
clone size: NA
V gene: TRBV7-9
CDR3 protein: CASSLTGPYGYTF

CDR3 length: 15
clone size: once
V gene: TRBV6-5
CDR3 protein: CASVRGRISNQPQHF

CDR3 length: 16
clone size: NA
V gene: TRBV6-2/TRBV6-3
CDR3 protein: CASSPSRTANVYEQYF

CDR3 length: 13
clone size: NA
V gene: TRBV5-1
CDR3 protein: CASSGTGGNTQYF